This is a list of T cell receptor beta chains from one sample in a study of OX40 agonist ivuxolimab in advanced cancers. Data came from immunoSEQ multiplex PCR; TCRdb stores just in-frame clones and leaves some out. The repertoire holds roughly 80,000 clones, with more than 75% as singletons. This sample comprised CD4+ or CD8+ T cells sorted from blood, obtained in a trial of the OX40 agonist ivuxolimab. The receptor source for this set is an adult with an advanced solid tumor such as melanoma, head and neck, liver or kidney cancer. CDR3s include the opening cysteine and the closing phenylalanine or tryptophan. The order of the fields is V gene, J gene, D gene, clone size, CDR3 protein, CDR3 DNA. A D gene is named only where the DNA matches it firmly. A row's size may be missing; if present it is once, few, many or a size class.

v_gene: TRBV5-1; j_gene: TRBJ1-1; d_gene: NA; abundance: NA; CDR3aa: CASSLSGSGNTEAFF; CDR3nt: TGCGCCAGCAGCCTAAGTGGGTCTGGGAACACTGAAGCTTTCTTT
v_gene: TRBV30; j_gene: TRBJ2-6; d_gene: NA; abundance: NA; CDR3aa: CAWGGEARGANVLTF; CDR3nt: TGTGCCTGGGGAGGGGAGGCAAGAGGGGCCAACGTCCTGACTTTC
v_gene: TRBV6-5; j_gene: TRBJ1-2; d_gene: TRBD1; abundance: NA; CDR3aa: CASRRLTGEGGYTF; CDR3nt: TGTGCCAGCAGACGACTTACAGGGGAGGGCGGCTACACCTTC
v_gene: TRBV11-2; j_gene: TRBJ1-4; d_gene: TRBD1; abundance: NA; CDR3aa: CASSLQGAREKLFF; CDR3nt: TGTGCCAGCAGCCTACAGGGGGCCCGCGAAAAACTGTTTTTT
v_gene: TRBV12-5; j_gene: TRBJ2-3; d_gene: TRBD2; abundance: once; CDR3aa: CAREILPKRGRKVDTQYF; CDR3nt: TGTGCTAGGGAAATTTTGCCTAAGCGGGGCAGGAAGGTAGATACGCAGTATTTT
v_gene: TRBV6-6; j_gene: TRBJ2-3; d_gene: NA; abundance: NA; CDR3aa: CASSFPSDTTQYF; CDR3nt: TGTGCCAGCAGTTTCCCCTCCGACACTACGCAGTATTTT
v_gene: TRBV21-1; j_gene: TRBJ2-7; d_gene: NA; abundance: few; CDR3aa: CASSNTRRTLITYEQYF; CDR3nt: TGTGCCAGCAGCAACACAAGACGGACTCTGATTACCTACGAGCAGTACTTC
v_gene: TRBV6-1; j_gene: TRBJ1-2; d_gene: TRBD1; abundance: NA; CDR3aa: CASSARMRQGSLNYGYTF; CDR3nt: TGTGCCAGCAGTGCGCGTATGAGACAGGGGTCTCTTAACTATGGCTACACCTTC
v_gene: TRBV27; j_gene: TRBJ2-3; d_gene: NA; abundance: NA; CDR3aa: CASRQFITDTQYF; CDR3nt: TGTGCCAGCAGGCAATTTATCACAGATACGCAGTATTTT
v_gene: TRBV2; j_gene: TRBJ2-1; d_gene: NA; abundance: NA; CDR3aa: CASSADYNEQFF; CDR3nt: TGTGCCAGCAGTGCGGACTACAATGAGCAGTTCTTC
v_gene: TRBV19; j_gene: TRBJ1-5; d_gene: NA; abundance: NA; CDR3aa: CASSEDRHQPQHF; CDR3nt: TGTGCCAGTAGTGAGGACAGACATCAGCCCCAGCATTTT
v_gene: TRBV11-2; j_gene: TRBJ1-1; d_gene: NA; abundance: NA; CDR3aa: CASSFSMLGGVSGNTEAFF; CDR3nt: TGTGCCAGCAGCTTTTCAATGCTCGGGGGTGTTTCGGGGAACACTGAAGCTTTCTTT
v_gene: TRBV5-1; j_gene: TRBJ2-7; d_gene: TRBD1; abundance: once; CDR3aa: CASSGDLTGGEQYF; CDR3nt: TGCGCCAGCAGCGGCGATCTTACAGGGGGCGAGCAGTACTTC
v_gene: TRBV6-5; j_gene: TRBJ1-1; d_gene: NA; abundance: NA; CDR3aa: CASSYSRGRISEAFF; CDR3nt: TGTGCCAGCAGTTACTCGAGAGGTAGGATCTCTGAAGCTTTCTTT
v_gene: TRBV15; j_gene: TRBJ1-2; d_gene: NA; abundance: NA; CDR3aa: CATSRDSTGYGYTF; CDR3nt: TGTGCCACCAGCAGAGATTCGACAGGCTATGGCTACACCTTC
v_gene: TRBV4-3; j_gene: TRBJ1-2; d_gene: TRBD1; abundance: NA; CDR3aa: CASSQDETGLYGYTF; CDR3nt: TGCGCCAGCAGCCAAGATGAGACAGGGCTCTATGGCTACACCTTC
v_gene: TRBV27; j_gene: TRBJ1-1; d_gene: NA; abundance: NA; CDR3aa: CASSLPRGALPGTEAFF; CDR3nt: TGTGCCAGCAGTTTACCTCGGGGGGCGCTCCCCGGGACTGAAGCTTTCTTT
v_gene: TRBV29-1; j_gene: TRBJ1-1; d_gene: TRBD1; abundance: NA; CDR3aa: CSVEGQGVTEAFF; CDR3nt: TGCAGCGTTGAGGGACAGGGGGTCACTGAAGCTTTCTTT
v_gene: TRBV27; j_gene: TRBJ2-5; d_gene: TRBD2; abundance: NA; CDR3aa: CASSPTSGSTQYF; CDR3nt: TGTGCCAGCAGTCCGACTAGCGGATCTACCCAATACTTC